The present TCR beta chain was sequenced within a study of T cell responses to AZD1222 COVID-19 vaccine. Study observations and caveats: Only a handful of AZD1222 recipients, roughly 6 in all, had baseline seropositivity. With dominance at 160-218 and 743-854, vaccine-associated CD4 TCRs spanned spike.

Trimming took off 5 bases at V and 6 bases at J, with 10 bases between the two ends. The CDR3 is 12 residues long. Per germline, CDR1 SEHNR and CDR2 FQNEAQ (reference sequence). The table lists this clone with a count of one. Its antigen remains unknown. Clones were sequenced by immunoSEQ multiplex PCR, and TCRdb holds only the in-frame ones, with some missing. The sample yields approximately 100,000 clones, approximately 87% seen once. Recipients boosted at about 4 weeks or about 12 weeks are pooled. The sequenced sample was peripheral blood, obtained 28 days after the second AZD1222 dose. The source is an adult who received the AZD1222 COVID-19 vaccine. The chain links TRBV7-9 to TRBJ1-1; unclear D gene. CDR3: CASSGPGAEAFF. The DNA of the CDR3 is TGTGCCAGCAGCGGGCCCGGGGCTGAAGCTTTCTTT.